The 31 T cell receptor beta chains listed next were all sequenced from one sample in a study of blood T cell repertoires in COVID-19. Using immunoSEQ multiplex PCR, the repertoire was profiled, and TCRdb retains in-frame clones only, with some absent. This sample yields more than 150,000 clones, of which roughly nine tenths are seen a single time; about 2.3% belongs to the top ten. The sequencing sample was made of PBMCs or T cells enriched from blood (not recorded which). Every receptor here comes from a woman younger than 45 who had recovered from COVID-19.

This rearrangement joins TRBV7-2 to TRBJ2-3, with D possibly TRBD2 on 5 matching bases. Trimming removed 2 bases from V and 1 base from J, with 19 bases in between. CDR1 SGHTA and CDR2 FQGNSA come from the germline V gene. The CDR3 spans 18 residues. The CDR3 sequence is CASSLKPPRLLRTDTQYF. CDR3 DNA sequence: TGTGCCAGCAGCTTAAAGCCCCCGAGACTATTGCGCACAGATACGCAGTATTTT.

The V gene is TRBV6-1, the J gene TRBJ2-3; the D gene is possibly TRBD2 (6 bases). Germline values: CDR1 MNHNS, CDR2 SASEGT. This CDR3 has 15 amino acids. V was cut by 2 bases and J by 1 base, with 10 bases left in between. The chain's CDR3 is CASSEPGGGTDTQYF. The DNA of the CDR3 is TGTGCCAGCAGTGAACCTGGCGGGGGCACAGATACGCAGTATTTT.

This chain connects TRBV5-1 to TRBJ1-1; D not certain. Germline V CDR1 and CDR2: SGHRS, YFSETQ. Deletions cut 7 bases from V and 0 bases from J, with 10 bases between. The CDR3 loop spans 13 amino acids. The CDR3 DNA is TGCGCCAGCCACCTCGACATGAACACTGAAGCTTTCTTT. It is translated as CASHLDMNTEAFF. Full variable domain (rest looked up from reference TRBV5-1 and TRBJ1-1): KAGVTQTPRYLIKTRGQQVTLSCSPISGHRSVSWYQQTPGQGLQFLFEYFSETQRNKGNFPGRFSGRQFSNSRSEMNVSTLELGDSALYLCASHLDMNTEAFFGQGTRLTVV.

The rearrangement uses TRBV6-6 and TRBJ2-7; 9 nucleotides match TRBD2. J was trimmed by 2 bases and V by 3 bases; bases with no gene match: 5. Per the germline V gene, CDR1 is MNHNY and CDR2 is SVGAGI (reference sequence). The CDR3 length is 15 residues. CDR3: CASSYHSGSAYEQYF. The CDR3 nucleotides read TGTGCCAGCAGTTATCATAGCGGGAGTGCCTACGAGCAGTACTTC.

The rearrangement joins TRBV18 to TRBJ1-2; a weak D match, TRBD1 (5 bases). CDR1 and CDR2 (germline): KGHSH, LQKENI. The CDR3 runs 17 residues. The ends were cut back, 2 bases at V and 1 base at J, with 17 bases in the middle. CDR3 DNA sequence: TGTGCCAGCTCACCAAGCGGGGTGCAGGGCGGTAACTATGGCTACACCTTC. It codes for CASSPSGVQGGNYGYTF.

This sequence joins TRBV23-1 and TRBJ1-4; 8 bases align to TRBD1. TRBV23-1 has ORF status, its function being uncertain. V dropped 2 bases and J dropped 3; count of bases not matched to a gene: 8. The CDR3 contains 17 residues. CDR3 loop: CASSQGQGGPSNEKLFF. The DNA of the CDR3 is TGCGCCAGCAGTCAAGGACAGGGCGGTCCCTCTAATGAAAAACTGTTTTTT.

The CDR3, as DNA: TGTGCCAGCAGTCCCAAACAGGGTCAATCACCCCTCCACTTT. This sequence encodes CASSPKQGQSPLHF. V and J are TRBV2 and TRBJ1-6, with a weak D call TRBD1 (6 bases). Trimming left V 5 bases short and J 10 bases short, with 15 bases between. The germline gives CDR1 SNHLY, CDR2 FYNNEI. CDR3 length: 14 residues.

This clone was recorded only once. The V gene is TRBV19, the J gene TRBJ1-5; possible D gene TRBD1, 6 bases. The V end lost 6 bases, the J end lost 5 bases, and 14 bases lay between the germline ends. In germline, CDR1 is LNHDA, CDR2 SQIVND (reference sequence). This CDR3 comprises 14 residues. The CDR3 DNA reads as TGTGCCAGTAGAGACTCAGGGGTTCATCAGCCCCAGCATTTT. Translated: CASRDSGVHQPQHF. Full variable domain (outside the CDR3, taken from reference TRBV19 and TRBJ1-5): DGGITQSPKYLFRKEGQNVTLSCEQNLNHDAMYWYRQDPGQGLRLIYYSQIVNDFQKGDIAEGYSVSREKKESFPLTVTSAQKNPTAFYLCASRDSGVHQPQHFGDGTRLSIL.

V is TRBV14 and J is TRBJ2-3; TRBD1 might be the D (5 bases). The CDR3 spans 14 residues. The germline gives CDR1 SGHDN, CDR2 FVKESK. Trimming removed 5 bases from V and 3 bases from J, with 12 bases in between. The CDR3 reads CASSTWGATDTQYF. CDR3 in DNA: TGTGCCAGCAGCACGTGGGGCGCGACAGATACGCAGTATTTT. Complete variable domain (other parts from reference TRBV14 and TRBJ2-3): EAGVTQFPSHSVIEKGQTVTLRCDPISGHDNLYWYRRVMGKEIKFLLHFVKESKQDESGMPNNRFLAERTGGTYSTLKVQPAELEDSGVYFCASSTWGATDTQYFGPGTRLTVL.

V gene TRBV4-3 combines with J gene TRBJ1-2; the D gene is possibly TRBD1 (5 bases). This CDR3 comprises 16 residues. CDR1 and CDR2 from the germline V gene are LGHNA and YSLEER. Trimming removed 1 base from V and 7 bases from J, with 19 bases in between. The CDR3 sequence: CASSQGPQGTFGGYTF. The CDR3 coding sequence is TGCGCCAGCAGCCAAGGCCCCCAGGGAACTTTTGGTGGCTACACCTTC.

The chain employs TRBV9 and TRBJ1-2; D is unresolved. CDR3 length equals 14 residues. CDR1 and CDR2 from the germline V gene are SGDLS and YYNGEE. V was trimmed by 4 bases and J by 4 bases, leaving 14 bases between them. CDR3 coding DNA: TGTGCCAGCAGCCCTATTGGCGGATTCTATGGCTACACCTTC. It specifies CASSPIGGFYGYTF.

V and J are TRBV6-5 and TRBJ1-2; 7 bases are shared with TRBD1. V was pared by 7 bases and J by 3 bases, with 5 bases of the junction left unmatched. The CDR3 sequence is 13 residues long. Germline values: CDR1 MNHEY, CDR2 SVGAGI. This chain's CDR3 is CASNDRAHYGYTF. The CDR3 region has the DNA TGTGCCAGCAACGACAGGGCGCACTATGGCTACACCTTC.

The chain couples TRBV9 to TRBJ2-1; tentative D call: TRBD1 (6 bases). The CDR3 has 15 amino acids. Per the germline V gene, CDR1 is SGDLS and CDR2 is YYNGEE. V was trimmed by 3 bases and J by 4 bases, leaving 14 bases between them. This chain's CDR3 is CASSAKQGGYNEQFF. The DNA for the CDR3 is TGTGCCAGCAGCGCGAAACAGGGCGGGTACAATGAGCAGTTCTTC. Supplemented by reference TRBV9 and TRBJ2-1, the full variable domain reads DSGVTQTPKHLITATGQRVTLRCSPRSGDLSVYWYQQSLDQGLQFLIQYYNGEERAKGNILERFSAQQFPDLHSELNLSSLELGDSALYFCASSAKQGGYNEQFFGPGTRLTVL.

This clone appeared a single time. The chain employs TRBV11-2 and TRBJ2-5, with a possible D match to TRBD2 (6 bases). The CDR3 runs 15 residues. The V and J ends lost 6 bases and 5 bases respectively, with 19 bases between them. Germline V gene lookup returns CDR1 SGHAT and CDR2 FQNNGV. CDR3 bases: TGTGCCAGCAGTCTAGGGGTGGCAGGGAGGGAGACCCAGTACTTC. Amino acid sequence: CASSLGVAGRETQYF.

J is TRBJ2-1 and V is TRBV24-1, with TRBD2 matching over 11 bases. V lost 4 bases, J lost 5 bases, and 3 bases stayed unmatched. This CDR3 region has 15 residues. Germline CDR1 and CDR2: KGHDR and SFDVKD. The DNA of the CDR3 is TGTGCCACCAGTGAAGGACTAGCGGGCAACAATGAGCAGTTCTTC. This gives the protein CATSEGLAGNNEQFF.

The chain recombines TRBV18 with TRBJ2-7, with a possible D match to TRBD2 (6 bases). This CDR3 is 15 amino acids long. Germline V CDR1 and CDR2: KGHSH, LQKENI. Trimming left V 4 bases short and J 0 bases short, with 13 bases between. The DNA of the CDR3 is TGTGCCAGCTCACTCAACGGAGGGAACTCCTACGAGCAGTACTTC. Translating gives CASSLNGGNSYEQYF.

This clone was counted only a few times. The gene calls are TRBV18 and TRBJ2-1, with D unclear. V lost 5 bases to trimming and J lost 2 bases, with 7 bases between them. Germline-derived CDR1 and CDR2 are KGHSH and LQKENI. The CDR3 contains 13 residues. The CDR3 protein is CASSASPYNEQFF. The DNA for the CDR3 is TGTGCCAGCTCAGCGTCCCCCTACAATGAGCAGTTCTTC.

J is TRBJ1-1 and V is TRBV9, with 7 bases that match TRBD1. Germline values: CDR1 SGDLS, CDR2 YYNGEE. This CDR3 spans 15 amino acids. The V segment lost 0 bases and the J segment 3 bases; nucleotides outside the gene matches: 5. The CDR3 DNA is TGTGCCAGCAGCGTAGAAGGGGGCGCACACACTGAAGCTTTCTTT. It specifies CASSVEGGAHTEAFF.

The V gene is TRBV29-1, the J gene TRBJ1-3; D not certain. Germline V lookup: CDR1 SQVTM, CDR2 ANQGSEA. Trimming removed 0 bases at V and 0 bases at J, with 6 bases between. The CDR3 covers 14 residues. The CDR3 DNA follows: TGCAGCGTTGAAGATGGGAGCTCTGGAAACACCATATATTTT. Translated, it gives CSVEDGSSGNTIYF.

This chain connects TRBV9 to TRBJ1-3; D is ambiguous. The CDR3 covers 15 residues. The V and J ends lost 0 bases and 4 bases respectively, with 11 bases between them. Germline V gene lookup returns CDR1 SGDLS and CDR2 YYNGEE. CDR3 sequence: CASSVGTTPGNTIYF. The CDR3 coding sequence is TGTGCCAGCAGCGTAGGTACGACACCGGGAAACACCATATATTTT.

The rearrangement links TRBV18 to TRBJ2-7; a possible D gene is TRBD1 (6 bases). The CDR3 is made up of 14 amino acids. Germline CDR1 is KGHSH and CDR2 is LQKENI. With 6 bases removed from V and 3 bases from J, the gap between germline ends came to 15 bases. CDR3 region: CASSRRQQGYEQYF. The CDR3 coding sequence is TGTGCCAGCTCCCGAAGGCAACAGGGCTACGAGCAGTACTTC.

The chain uses TRBV7-2 and TRBJ1-3; D is undetermined. The V gene lost 0 bases and the J gene lost 1 base, with 7 bases spanning the gap. The germline V gene has CDR1 SGHTA and CDR2 FQGNSA. The CDR3 consists of 15 residues. In DNA form, the CDR3 reads TGTGCCAGCAGCTTAGCTACGGGTTCTGGAAACACCATATATTTT. Amino acid sequence: CASSLATGSGNTIYF.

The chain links TRBV19 to TRBJ2-1; D ambiguous. CDR3 size: 13 residues. V lost 8 bases to trimming and J lost 0 bases, with 8 bases between them. CDR1 LNHDA and CDR2 SQIVND come from the germline V gene (reference sequence). The CDR3 sequence is CASAGYSYNEQFF. The CDR3 region has the DNA TGTGCCAGTGCAGGTTACTCCTACAATGAGCAGTTCTTC.

The V call is TRBV9, the J call TRBJ2-3; 16 bases match TRBD2. CDR1 and CDR2 (germline): SGDLS, YYNGEE. CDR3 length equals 18 residues. V lost 3 bases to trimming and J lost 3 bases; unmatched junction nucleotides: 7. In nucleotides, the CDR3 is TGTGCCAGCAGCGATACCGGGACTAGCGGGAGGGATACAGATACGCAGTATTTT. Translated: CASSDTGTSGRDTDTQYF.

This clone was counted only a few times. The V gene is TRBV13, the J gene TRBJ1-1, with D hard to call. The CDR3 totals 11 residues. The germline V and J ends were trimmed by 5 bases and 11 bases, with 12 bases remaining between them. Germline values: CDR1 PRHDT, CDR2 FYEKMQ (reference sequence). CDR3 region: CASSPTVYAFF. The CDR3 bases are TGTGCCAGCAGCCCCACGGTGTATGCTTTCTTT.

The chain carries TRBV9 and TRBJ1-2, with 8 bases aligning to TRBD1. Trimming at V came to 3 bases and at J to 3 bases, leaving 4 bases not matched to a gene. The CDR3 has 14 residues. Germline CDR1 reads SGDLS; CDR2 reads YYNGEE. CDR3 amino acids: CASSASTGDYGYTF. The CDR3 DNA reads as TGTGCCAGCAGCGCCTCGACAGGGGACTATGGCTACACCTTC.

The J gene is TRBJ2-1, the V gene TRBV24-1; 11 nucleotides align to TRBD2. The germline CDR1 and CDR2 sequences are KGHDR and SFDVKD. Germline trimming cut 2 bases from V and 0 bases from J; bases unmatched to any gene: 5. The CDR3 runs to 18 residues. DNA of the CDR3: TGTGCCACCAGTGATTCTAGCGGGAGGATTAACTCCTACAATGAGCAGTTCTTC. It is translated as CATSDSSGRINSYNEQFF.

V usage is TRBV11-3 and J usage is TRBJ2-1; 10 bases line up with TRBD2. The CDR3 runs 17 residues. The V segment lost 5 bases and the J segment 6 bases; nucleotides outside the gene matches: 13. CDR1 and CDR2 (germline): SGHNT, YENEEA. The CDR3 DNA reads TGTGCCAGCAGCCTGCCTTTGAGACTAGCGGGCCTCAATGAGCAGTTCTTC. This encodes CASSLPLRLAGLNEQFF.

The chain combines TRBV5-4 with TRBJ1-1; D is unclear. V gave up 2 bases and J gave up 4 bases, with 15 bases separating them. CDR1 is SGHNT and CDR2 is YYREEE in the germline V gene (reference sequence). The CDR3 is 15 residues long. CDR3 sequence: CASSFGGSGSTEAFF. The CDR3 DNA reads TGTGCCAGCAGCTTCGGAGGGAGTGGTTCCACTGAAGCTTTCTTT.

V gene TRBV4-2 combines with J gene TRBJ1-1; TRBD1 might be the D (5 bases). There are 15 residues in the CDR3. The ends were cut back, 2 bases at V and 0 bases at J, with 10 bases in the middle. Germline CDR1 reads LGHNA; CDR2 reads YNFKEQ. DNA of the CDR3: TGTGCCAGCAGCCAACCGACAGCTATGAACACTGAAGCTTTCTTT. It is translated as CASSQPTAMNTEAFF.

The gene calls are TRBV2 and TRBJ1-2; D perhaps matches TRBD1 (6 bases). The CDR3 contains 16 residues. Germline CDR1 is SNHLY and CDR2 is FYNNEI. V gave up 4 bases and J gave up 8 bases, with 23 bases separating them. Here the CDR3 reads CASSGLKVTGRGGYTF. The CDR3 DNA is TGTGCCAGCAGTGGATTGAAGGTGACAGGCAGAGGGGGCTACACCTTC. Combining the CDR3 with reference TRBV2 and TRBJ1-2 gives the whole variable domain EPEVTQTPSHQVTQMGQEVILRCVPISNHLYFYWYRQILGQKVEFLVSFYNNEISEKSEIFDDQFSVERPDGSNFTLKIRSTKLEDSAMYFCASSGLKVTGRGGYTFGSGTRLTVV.